This entry describes one TCR beta chain. This entry is derived from a study of technical replicates of blood from a handful of donors. Looked up from germline, CDR1 is LNHDA and CDR2 is SQIVND (reference sequence). V trimming: 6 bases; J trimming: 4 bases; junction bases outside the gene matches: 8. The CDR3 totals 14 residues. Generated by immunoSEQ multiplex PCR, the TCRdb table keeps only in-frame clones and is missing some. Seen here are roughly 80,000 clones, around 89% observed once, and the top ten hold about 0.38%. The source material was T cells isolated from PBMCs. This receptor was taken from a human donor in good health. The chain is built from TRBV19 and TRBJ1-1; 7 bases agree with TRBD1. The chain's CDR3 is CASSRTQGSTEAFF. DNA of the CDR3: TGTGCCAGTAGCCGAACACAGGGGAGCACTGAAGCTTTCTTT.